This note documents a single TCR beta chain sequence. Using its own MiXCR run on the RT-PCR reads, TCRdb lists one record per CDR3 protein. Of about a million distinct CDR3 sequences in the sample, 15% to 20% were seen once. This sample is part of a study of patients and donors after allogeneic stem cell transplantation. In germline, CDR1 is MNHEY, CDR2 SMNVEV (reference sequence). The CDR3 is 16 residues long. The V and J ends lost 3 bases and 0 bases respectively, with 11 bases between them. Material for sequencing was blood, either unsorted or a sorted T cell fraction (not recorded which). This TCR was sampled from a human donor who was either an allogeneic HSCT recipient or a stem cell or donor lymphocyte infusion donor (not recorded which). It is not recorded whose cells these are; they may come from a transplant donor. The rearrangement joins TRBV27 to TRBJ2-2; D is unclear. The DNA of the CDR3 is TGTGCCAGCAGTTTTGTAGCAGACTCGAACACCGGGGAGCTGTTTTTT. The encoded protein is CASSFVADSNTGELFF.